Below, one T cell receptor (beta chain) is given with its context. Its specificity is not known. This sample is drawn from a study of monozygotic twins with inflammatory bowel disease. Study-wide results and limits: Lower TCRbeta diversity (inverse Simpson) was seen in IBD patients than in healthy co-twins.

Following a re-call of the 5' RACE reads, TCRdb has one entry per CDR3 protein and lacks DNA. Recorded for this sample: approximately 390,000 distinct CDR3 sequences. CDR1 is SGHRS and CDR2 is YFSETQ in the germline V gene. CDR3 length: 15 residues. The chain recombines TRBV5-1 with TRBJ1-4; the TCRdb D gene call, TRBD1, has no DNA to confirm it. This TCR came from a human donor with ulcerative colitis or Crohn's disease, or a healthy co-twin of an affected twin (not recorded which). Sample: blood. CDR3 residues: CASSWTGGNNEKLFF.